The clone carrying this T cell receptor (beta chain) is judged medium-sized. Its antigen is still unknown. The data are from a study of a mutant IDH1 vaccine in newly diagnosed glioma. As for the study in general: Treated patients were roughly 60% male, roughly 40% female, mean age 40.4 years.

Described time point: week 35, safety follow-up. Doses of 300 ug of mutant IDH1 20-mer peptide were given with topical imiquimod. Sequenced by immunoSEQ multiplex PCR; TCRdb stores in-frame clones only, minus some. The sample gives about 32,000 clones, over 70% of which show up once; around a tenth is in the top ten. The receptor was derived from a young woman with glioma. Some clones in this sample may be carry-over from other donors' samples. The sample was PBMCs, taken from a glioma patient whose treatment included an IDH1 peptide vaccine.

CDR3 protein: CASRVRGGNQPQHF. CDR3 DNA: TGTGCCAGCAGGGTAAGGGGGGGCAATCAGCCCCAGCATTTT. The chain recombines TRBV28 with TRBJ1-5, with a weak D call TRBD1 (6 bases). The germline CDR1 and CDR2 sequences are MDHEN and SYDVKM. This CDR3 contains 14 residues. Trimming shortened V by 6 bases and J by 2 bases, and 11 bases separated the two germline ends.